This T cell receptor beta chain was documented in a study of Tregs in tolerant kidney transplant recipients (dated by TCRdb to between 2018 and 2021). Regarding the study in general: Transplants used related donors with nonmyeloablative bone marrow transplantation; mixed chimerism was transient in the human trials. TCRbeta sequencing was used in the study to identify donor-specific regulatory T cells before combined kidney and bone marrow transplantation, and the identified cells were then tracked after transplant.

There are a few counts of this clone. The antigen it binds to is not known. Base qualities are not at hand, and no much larger clone is one base apart. Genomic DNA was extracted from sorted cells with the QIAGEN DNeasy Blood and Tissue Kit for TCRbeta CDR3 sequencing. Through immunoSEQ, high-throughput TCRbeta CDR3 sequencing was done commercially, including PCR amplification with internal controls and bias correction. Processing in the source paper ran as follows. A unique productive TCRbeta sequence was defined by the CDR3 nucleotide sequence when primers matched, and otherwise by the CDR3 amino acid sequence together with the Vbeta and Jbeta genes. As a correction for sorting error, sequences shared between sorted populations at a frequency ratio of 2:1 or less were discarded, and the remaining shared sequences were assigned to the higher population. A sequence was defined as donor-reactive if the sequence was expanded at least 5-fold in CFSE-low cells compared with unstimulated cells and had a frequency of at least 0.01% in CFSE-low cells. Repertoire divergence was quantified by Jensen-Shannon divergence calculated from the top 100 TCRbeta sequences ranked by frequency. For any sample with multiple sequencing runs, sorting error was corrected in each run separately before the runs were pooled. TCRdb obtained this table from immuneACCESS and retained in-frame rearrangements with V and J assigned. These tables miss some clones; where compared with another copy, unresolved V genes account for less than half of the shortfall, and the remainder is unexplained. V, J and clone size are those of that table, while D and trimming were read from the DNA. This sample lists nearly 15,000 clones; 80% were detected once. The ten largest clones represent roughly 1.7% of the sample.

The sample's time point, from its label and the paper: blood sample drawn before combined kidney and bone marrow transplant. Thawed PBMCs were FACS-sorted into unstimulated Tregs (CD4+CD25+CD127-), CD4+ non-Tregs (CD4+CD25-), CD4 cells and CD8 cells. Prior to Treg sorting, thawed PBMCs were rested overnight at 37 degrees C with approximately 200 IU/ml IL-2. The patients were a few recipients of combined kidney and bone marrow transplants from the ITN036ST trial, and samples were available only from these trial subjects. Healthy control blood was processed to PBMCs by Ficoll density gradient and cryopreserved, and patient PBMCs were collected before and after transplant. Broader findings and caveats from the paper: Expanding Tregs with activated donor B cells appeared to identify the most biologically relevant and donor-specific TCRbeta repertoire. Donor-specific Treg expansion exceeded global Treg expansion in tolerant patients, suggesting antigen-driven rather than nonspecific expansion. PCR primers changed over time for some patients, so nucleotide-level comparison across those patients' samples was not possible. Biological reproducibility was not directly assessed, although technical replication error appeared to be minimal. The study was limited by small patient numbers, and the findings need validation in larger populations and under other immunosuppression protocols.

V lost 5 bases and J lost 9 bases, and the count of bases not matched to a germline gene is 6. Counted from cysteine to phenylalanine, this CDR3 has 14 amino acids. Only the CDR3 region is kept as DNA, spanning 42 bases read in frame from base 1. The germline V gene yields SGHAT for CDR1 and FQNNGV for CDR2. Here the chain combines TRBV11-2 and TRBJ1-6; TRBD1 lines up with 8 middle nucleotides. This TCR was recovered from a human donor who received a combined kidney and bone marrow transplant. The source material was Tregs from blood, sampled before the transplant. The CDR3 region has the sequence CASSPTGEGSPLHF. The nucleotides read TGTGCCAGCAGCCCGACAGGGGAAGGTTCACCCCTCCACTTT.